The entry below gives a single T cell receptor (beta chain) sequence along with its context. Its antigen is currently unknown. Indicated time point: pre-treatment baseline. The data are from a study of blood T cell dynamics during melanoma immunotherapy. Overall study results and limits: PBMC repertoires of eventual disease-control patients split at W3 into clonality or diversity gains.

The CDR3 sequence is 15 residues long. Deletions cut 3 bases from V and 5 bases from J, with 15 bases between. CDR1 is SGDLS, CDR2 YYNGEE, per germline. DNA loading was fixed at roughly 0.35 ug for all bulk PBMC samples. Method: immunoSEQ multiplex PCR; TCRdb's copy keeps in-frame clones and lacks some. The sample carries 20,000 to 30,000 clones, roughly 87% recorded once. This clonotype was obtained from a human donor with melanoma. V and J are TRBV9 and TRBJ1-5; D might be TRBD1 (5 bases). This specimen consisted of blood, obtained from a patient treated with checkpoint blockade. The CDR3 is CASSAGRGTDQPQHF. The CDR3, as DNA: TGTGCCAGCAGCGCTGGAAGGGGCACAGATCAGCCCCAGCATTTT.